Following are 13 T cell receptor beta chains from one sample sequenced in a study of shared clonotypes between healthy human individuals. The protocol was immunoSEQ multiplex PCR, while the TCRdb copy is restricted to in-frame clones and leaves out a portion. In the table there are 2 million to 2.5 million clones, approximately 93% of which are singletons. The sample consisted of naive CD4+ T cells from PBMCs. Subset here: CD45RA+ positively selected. These TCRs come from a man younger than 35 in good health. Some clones in this sample may be carry-over from other donors' samples.

The J gene is TRBJ1-5, the V gene TRBV5-5; unclear D gene. V shed 4 bases and J shed 7 bases, with 12 bases lying between them. This CDR3 comprises 13 residues. Per the germline V gene, CDR1 is SGHKS and CDR2 is YYEKEE (reference sequence). CDR3 protein: CASSLGWGQPQHF. DNA for the CDR3: TGTGCCAGCAGCCTCGGGTGGGGACAGCCCCAGCATTTT.

J is TRBJ2-7 and V is TRBV13; unclear D gene. Germline lookup yields CDR1 PRHDT and CDR2 FYEKMQ (reference sequence). The V and J ends lost 10 bases and 0 bases respectively, with 16 bases between them. The CDR3 sequence is 14 residues long. The CDR3: CANYPLRSSYEQYF. The CDR3 DNA reads as TGTGCCAATTACCCGCTCAGGAGCTCCTACGAGCAGTACTTC.

V and J are TRBV7-2 and TRBJ2-7, with 9 nucleotides matching TRBD2. The CDR3 consists of 15 residues. After removal of 2 bases from V and 4 bases from J, the junction contained 6 bases not matched to a gene. The germline V gene has CDR1 SGHTA and CDR2 FQGNSA. CDR3 sequence: CASSLRREGPYEQYF. The CDR3 region has the DNA TGTGCCAGCAGCTTAAGGCGGGAGGGCCCATACGAGCAGTACTTC.

This clone was observed once. The V call is TRBV14, the J call TRBJ2-2; TRBD2 agrees at 13 bases. CDR3 length: 19 residues. Germline V gene data show CDR1 as SGHDN and CDR2 as FVKESK. The V segment lost 4 bases and the J segment 6 bases; nucleotides outside the gene matches: 14. The CDR3 coding sequence is TGTGCCAGCAGCCCGTTTACGGGACTAGCGGGGAGTAGCTCCGGGGAGCTGTTTTTT. Amino acids: CASSPFTGLAGSSSGELFF.

The chain recombines TRBV25-1 with TRBJ2-2; the D is unclear. Germline V gene sequence: CDR1 MGHDK, CDR2 SYGVNS. This CDR3 is built from 14 residues. V lost 4 bases and J 3 bases, leaving 9 bases between the germline ends. The CDR3 DNA sequence: TGTGCCAGCAGTGCGTCGACCTACACCGGGGAGCTGTTTTTT. Translating gives CASSASTYTGELFF.

The chain employs TRBV2 and TRBJ1-2, with D perhaps matching TRBD1 (5 bases). This CDR3 is 13 amino acids long. Between the trimmed V and J ends, which lost 4 bases and 6 bases, there was a span of 12 bases. From germline, CDR1 is SNHLY and CDR2 FYNNEI. For the CDR3, the DNA is TGTGCCAGCAGTGGACAGTTTACCGATGGCTACACCTTC. Protein: CASSGQFTDGYTF.

The rearrangement joins TRBV10-3 to TRBJ2-7; 16 nucleotides align to TRBD2. V shed 10 bases and J 6 bases; nucleotides not matched to a gene: 15. The CDR3 is 17 amino acids. The V gene's germline CDR1 is ENHRY and CDR2 SYGVKD. This chain's CDR3 is CASRTSGLAGGPGEQYF. CDR3 in DNA: TGTGCCAGCCGGACGTCGGGACTAGCGGGAGGGCCGGGCGAGCAGTACTTC.

On this clone itself: Other DNA variants within this sample encode the same CDR3. V gene TRBV7-2 combines with J gene TRBJ1-2, with D possibly TRBD1 on 5 matching bases. The germline V gene has CDR1 SGHTA and CDR2 FQGNSA. CDR3 length: 13 residues. The ends were cut back, 2 bases at V and 7 bases at J, with 11 bases in the middle. The CDR3 region has the DNA TGTGCCAGCAGCTTAATAAGGGGCGGTGGCTACACCTTC. Translating it yields CASSLIRGGGYTF.

J is TRBJ2-2 and V is TRBV15; 13 bases match TRBD2. Germline assignment: CDR1 LNHNV and CDR2 YYDKDF (reference sequence). CDR3 length: 22 amino acids. V dropped 3 bases and J dropped 5; count of bases not matched to a gene: 21. CDR3 coding DNA: TGTGCCACCAGCAGGGAAACAAGACTAGCGGGAGGTTTGTCGGTTTGGACCGGGGAGCTGTTTTTT. It specifies CATSRETRLAGGLSVWTGELFF.

The V and J genes are TRBV18 and TRBJ2-7; D tentatively fits TRBD1 or TRBD2 (5 bases each). Germline values: CDR1 KGHSH, CDR2 LQKENI. This CDR3 has 16 amino acids. Trimming stripped 4 bases from V and 3 bases from J, with 19 bases between. The CDR3 DNA reads TGTGCCAGCTCACTATTTCCGGGACGAGCAATCTACGAGCAGTACTTC. This sequence encodes CASSLFPGRAIYEQYF.

The count of this clone is one. The rearrangement uses TRBV5-4 and TRBJ2-7; 9 nucleotides match TRBD2. V trimming: 0 bases; J trimming: 3 bases; junction bases outside the gene matches: 10. This CDR3 is built from 17 residues. Germline V gives CDR1 SGHNT, CDR2 YYREEE (reference sequence). The CDR3 is CASSLDASGEWNYEQYF. Written as DNA, the CDR3 is TGTGCCAGCAGCTTGGACGCTAGCGGGGAGTGGAACTACGAGCAGTACTTC.

The chain combines TRBV5-4 with TRBJ2-1; 10 bases align to TRBD2. Losses at the gene ends were 0 bases for V and 6 bases for J; bases not matched to a gene: 3. CDR1 and CDR2 (germline): SGHNT, YYREEE (reference sequence). This CDR3 contains 15 residues. The CDR3 here is CASSLGQREGNEQFF. CDR3 sequence (DNA): TGTGCCAGCAGCTTGGGCCAGCGGGAGGGCAATGAGCAGTTCTTC.

Points on this clone: Other DNA sequences from this sample encode an identical CDR3 as well. The chain has TRBV9 and TRBJ2-1; the D call may be TRBD1 or TRBD2 (5 bases each). The V and J ends lost 0 bases and 9 bases respectively, with 10 bases between them. Germline CDR1 reads SGDLS; CDR2 reads YYNGEE. CDR3 length: 13 amino acids. CDR3 loop: CASSVGGAPEQFF. DNA for the CDR3: TGTGCCAGCAGCGTAGGAGGGGCCCCTGAGCAGTTCTTC.